This T cell receptor beta chain was captured in a study of sequential checkpoint blockade in melanoma. In its sample, this clone is medium-sized. Treatment in this sample: randomized to nivolumab then ipilimumab (arm A) or the reverse (arm B). None of the patients previously received DNA-damaging chemotherapy. PBMC sorting kept live CD3+CD8+ cells without CD19 or CD56. Germline CDR1 and CDR2: SGHVS and FQNEAQ. V lost 4 bases and J lost 0; bases outside the gene matches: 12. The CDR3 is 19 amino acids. Sequenced by immunoSEQ multiplex PCR; TCRdb stores in-frame clones only, minus some. The sample has about 9,100 clones, 75% seen once.

This chain joins TRBV7-8 and TRBJ1-1; 12 bases line up with TRBD1. The source of this sequence is a human donor with melanoma. The sequences come from CD8+ T cells sorted from blood (inferred from file names), collected from a patient given nivolumab and ipilimumab in sequence. CDR3 protein: CASSSSFGTGGPLNTEAFF. Written as DNA, the CDR3 is TGTGCCAGCAGCTCGTCCTTCGGGACAGGGGGCCCCCTGAACACTGAAGCTTTCTTT.